The clone carrying this T cell receptor beta chain came up many times. The record originates from a study of identical twins. TCRdb recomputed calls from the 5' RACE reads with MiXCR, one row per CDR3 protein. The sample carries a few hundred thousand distinct CDR3 sequences, 8.5% to 10% recorded once. V was cut by 1 base and J by 5 bases, with 6 bases left in between. The CDR3 is 12 amino acids. Germline V gene lookup returns CDR1 SEHNR and CDR2 FQNEAQ (reference sequence). The source of this sequence is a woman aged 45-65 years in good health. Sequencing was done on a sample of naive T cells sorted from blood. This chain connects TRBV7-9 to TRBJ2-7; D ambiguous. CDR3 sequence reads: CASSLVGNEQYF. As DNA, the CDR3 is TGTGCCAGCAGCTTAGTGGGGAACGAGCAGTACTTC.